This T cell receptor (beta chain) appears in the sequencing data of a study of graft-versus-host responses after intestinal transplantation. Study-level points and caveats: Researchers found GvH clones in recipient marrow, and some showed up first in ileum or blood. Some patients had graft-donor T cell macrochimerism. In their allografts, the ratios of graft-versus-host to host-versus-graft T cell clones were high.

Of note for this clone: Its antigen is currently unknown.

This table comes from immunoSEQ multiplex PCR, and its TCRdb copy is limited to in-frame clones, with some not included. The profile shows some 86,000 clones, roughly 90% of them singletons. Trimming took 3 bases from V and 8 from J, leaving 11 bases between them. The CDR3 totals 14 residues. Germline CDR1 MNHEY, CDR2 SMNVEV (reference sequence). The sequenced sample was unstimulated CD4+ T cells sorted from spleen or lymph node cells, obtained before transplant. The sequence was obtained from a human donor who was the organ donor for an intestinal transplant. V usage is TRBV27 and J usage is TRBJ1-6; D is possibly TRBD1 (5 bases). The CDR3 sequence is CASSFGGADSPLHF. The CDR3 DNA reads TGTGCCAGCAGTTTCGGAGGGGCAGATTCACCCCTCCACTTT.